This entry is about one TCR beta chain. CD45RA+ naive and CD45RA-negative memory subsets were separated from CD4+ cells. Deep-level settings were used for running the assay. Clones were sequenced by immunoSEQ multiplex PCR, and TCRdb holds only the in-frame ones, with some missing. The sample lists fewer than 400,000 clones, roughly 70% occurring once. The data originate from a study of shared clonotypes between healthy human individuals. The V and J ends lost 7 bases and 0 bases, in that order; junction bases with no gene match: 7. Germline CDR1 and CDR2: SNHLY and FYNNEI. CDR3 length equals 17 residues.

The chain joins TRBV2 to TRBJ2-7; 15 bases align to TRBD2. Sequencing was done on a sample of memory CD4+ T cells sorted from blood. Specified subset: CD45RA-negative fraction. The source is a man between 25 and 39 years old in good health. CDR3 sequence: CASKGLAGGLSSYEQYF. In nucleotides, the CDR3 is TGTGCCAGCAAGGGACTAGCGGGAGGTTTAAGCTCCTACGAGCAGTACTTC.